One and the same sample provided the 15 T cell receptor beta chains below, sequenced in a study of blood T cell repertoires in COVID-19. The method was immunoSEQ multiplex PCR; TCRdb's version includes in-frame clones alone and lacks a portion of them. The data contain approximately 130,000 clones, 85% of them singletons. The sequenced material came from peripheral blood. All receptors derive from a human donor in a cohort sampled during active COVID-19.

The chain couples TRBV7-9 to TRBJ1-2; 9 nucleotides align to TRBD1. This CDR3 has 14 residues. With 6 bases clipped from V and 4 bases from J, the junction kept 6 bases outside the gene matches. Germline values: CDR1 SEHNR, CDR2 FQNEAQ (reference sequence). For the CDR3, the DNA is TGTGCCAGCAGTTCAACAGGGGGCAGCTATGGCTACACCTTC. It yields the protein CASSSTGGSYGYTF. The full variable domain, in which reference TRBV7-9 and TRBJ1-2 provide the parts outside the CDR3, is DTGVSQNPRHKITKRGQNVTFRCDPISEHNRLYWYRQTLGQGPEFLTYFQNEAQLEKSRLLSDRFSAERPKGSFSTLEIQRTEQGDSAMYLCASSSTGGSYGYTFGSGTRLTVV.

V and J are TRBV4-3 and TRBJ2-5; D perhaps matches TRBD2 (6 bases). The CDR3 totals 15 residues. CDR1 and CDR2 (germline): LGHNA, YSLEER. V was trimmed by 4 bases and J by 0 bases, leaving 12 bases between them. CDR3 coding DNA: TGCGCCAGCAGCCCTATCGGGGGAAACCAAGAGACCCAGTACTTC. This sequence encodes CASSPIGGNQETQYF.

V gene TRBV12-3 or TRBV12-4 combines with J gene TRBJ2-5; tentatively, D is TRBD2 (6 bases). Trimming stripped 10 bases from V and 5 bases from J, with 17 bases between. The CDR3 has 13 amino acids. CDR3 residues: CATTLRGTETQYF. CDR3 DNA sequence: TGTGCCACCACACTGCGGGGTACGGAGACCCAGTACTTC.

The V and J genes are TRBV30 and TRBJ1-3; 8 nucleotides align to TRBD1. Germline-derived CDR1 and CDR2 are GTSNPN and SVGIG (reference sequence). J lost 0 bases, V lost 4 bases, and 11 bases had no gene match. This CDR3 region has 17 residues. CDR3 sequence: CAWIRTGSTASGNTIYF. The CDR3 nucleotides are TGTGCCTGGATCCGGACAGGGTCGACTGCCTCTGGAAACACCATATATTTT.

V and J are TRBV6-5 and TRBJ1-6; the D is unclear. V was pared by 9 bases and J by 6 bases, with 9 bases between. This CDR3 contains 12 residues. Germline loops: CDR1 MNHEY, CDR2 SVGAGI. The CDR3 loop reads CASEQSNSPLHF. The CDR3 nucleotides are TGTGCCAGTGAACAGTCTAATTCACCCCTCCACTTT.

The V call is TRBV19, the J call TRBJ1-1; D is unclear. CDR1 LNHDA and CDR2 SQIVND come from the germline V gene (reference sequence). The length of the CDR3 is 15 residues. Trimming took 7 bases from V and 0 from J, leaving 15 bases between them. The DNA of the CDR3 is TGTGCCAGTATTTCGGGTGGCCTGTTGAACACTGAAGCTTTCTTT. Translated: CASISGGLLNTEAFF.

The chain has TRBV24-1 and TRBJ2-3, with 7 bases lining up with TRBD2. The germline gives CDR1 KGHDR, CDR2 SFDVKD. V shed 9 bases, J shed 2 bases, and the junction held 10 bases outside the gene matches. This CDR3 has 15 amino acids. The CDR3 DNA is TGTGCCACCCGTCCGGCTAGCGGTCCCACAGATACGCAGTATTTT. It specifies CATRPASGPTDTQYF.

The rearrangement links TRBV19 to TRBJ1-2; possibly TRBD1 for D (5 bases). The CDR3 sequence is 15 residues long. V shed 3 bases and J shed 0 bases, with 11 bases lying between them. Per germline, CDR1 LNHDA and CDR2 SQIVND (reference sequence). This CDR3 is CASSIQGDSNYGYTF. The DNA of the CDR3 is TGTGCCAGTAGTATCCAGGGTGACTCTAACTATGGCTACACCTTC.

This sequence joins TRBV19 and TRBJ2-3; 9 bases fit TRBD1. V shed 7 bases, J shed 5 bases, and the junction held 7 bases outside the gene matches. The CDR3 length is 14 residues. Germline V gives CDR1 LNHDA, CDR2 SQIVND (reference sequence). CDR3 DNA: TGTGCCAGTACTCCGGGACAGGGTGGAGATACGCAGTATTTT. It encodes CASTPGQGGDTQYF. The whole variable domain, filled in from reference TRBV19 and TRBJ2-3, reads DGGITQSPKYLFRKEGQNVTLSCEQNLNHDAMYWYRQDPGQGLRLIYYSQIVNDFQKGDIAEGYSVSREKKESFPLTVTSAQKNPTAFYLCASTPGQGGDTQYFGPGTRLTVL.

V and J are TRBV28 and TRBJ1-5, with D unclear. V was clipped by 4 bases and J by 5 bases, with 9 bases between them. Germline CDR1 reads MDHEN; CDR2 reads SYDVKM. The CDR3 is 13 amino acids. DNA of the CDR3: TGTGCCAGCAGTTCAGGTACCTATCAGCCCCAGCATTTT. Translating gives CASSSGTYQPQHF.

This chain links TRBV7-7 with TRBJ2-7; 9 nucleotides agree with TRBD1. The ends lost 5 bases at V and 5 bases at J; junction bases unmatched: 16. This CDR3 is built from 17 residues. Germline lookup yields CDR1 SSHAT and CDR2 FNYEAQ (reference sequence). CDR3 sequence: CASSPREPGTGWHEQYV. In DNA form, the CDR3 reads TGTGCCAGCAGCCCACGAGAGCCCGGGACAGGGTGGCACGAGCAGTACGTC.

This clone was detected once. The CDR3 region has the DNA TGTGCCAGCAGGGTGGACAGGGGCGGCTACGAGCAGTACTTC. Its protein product is CASRVDRGGYEQYF. This chain joins TRBV2 and TRBJ2-7; TRBD1 matches 9 bases. V was pared by 6 bases and J by 3 bases, with 6 bases of the junction left unmatched. CDR1 and CDR2 (germline): SNHLY, FYNNEI. The CDR3 sequence is 14 residues long.

This clone was observed a few times. The chain links TRBV11-3 to TRBJ1-1, with a weak D call TRBD1 (5 bases). In germline, CDR1 is SGHNT, CDR2 YENEEA. V was pared by 5 bases and J by 1 base, with 17 bases between. The CDR3 has 16 residues. The CDR3 protein is CASSPGGSRANTEAFF. The CDR3 nucleotides read TGTGCCAGCAGCCCCGGGGGGAGCAGGGCGAACACTGAAGCTTTCTTT.

V is TRBV18 and J is TRBJ1-1; a weak D match, TRBD1 (5 bases). The CDR3 is 13 amino acids. Germline CDR1 is KGHSH and CDR2 is LQKENI. V was trimmed by 4 bases and J by 2 bases, leaving 8 bases between them. CDR3 amino acids: CASSLGRNTEAFF. CDR3 in DNA: TGTGCCAGCTCACTGGGGCGTAACACTGAAGCTTTCTTT.

The J gene is TRBJ2-2, the V gene TRBV6-2 or TRBV6-3, with 12 bases aligning to TRBD1. J gave up 5 bases and V 6 bases, and 7 bases lay outside the gene matches. Germline V gives CDR1 MNHEY, CDR2 SVGEGT. The CDR3 loop spans 16 amino acids. The CDR3 is CASSPGTGGSTGELFF. In nucleotides, the CDR3 is TGTGCCAGCAGCCCAGGGACAGGGGGCAGTACCGGGGAGCTGTTTTTT.